This T cell receptor beta chain stems from a study of PD-1 blockade in classical Hodgkin lymphoma. The CDR3 loop spans 15 amino acids. V was trimmed by 0 bases and J by 3 bases, leaving 9 bases between them. CDR1 is SGHVS, CDR2 FNYEAQ, per germline. Study results and caveats: The CD4+ diversity rise by C4D1 was clearest in complete responders. Compared with healthy donors, newly diagnosed patients reportedly showed lower baseline TCR diversity. Nivolumab initiated under 1 year post-ASCT led to patient exclusion.

On this clone itself: Its antigen is still unknown.

The method was immunoSEQ multiplex PCR; TCRdb's version includes in-frame clones alone and lacks a portion of them. Of roughly 16,000 clones in the sample, 82% were seen once. Autologous stem cell transplantation was followed by relapse in every patient, and brentuximab vedotin exposure varied. The study recorded best responses of complete response, partial response or progressive disease. This clonotype was obtained from a human donor with classical Hodgkin lymphoma. V usage is TRBV7-6 and J usage is TRBJ1-5; no clear D gene. Source: peripheral blood mononuclear cells (PBMCs), taken before the second cycle of nivolumab. The CDR3 DNA is TGTGCCAGCAGCTTAGCGGAAACGGACAATCAGCCCCAGCATTTT. Its protein is CASSLAETDNQPQHF.